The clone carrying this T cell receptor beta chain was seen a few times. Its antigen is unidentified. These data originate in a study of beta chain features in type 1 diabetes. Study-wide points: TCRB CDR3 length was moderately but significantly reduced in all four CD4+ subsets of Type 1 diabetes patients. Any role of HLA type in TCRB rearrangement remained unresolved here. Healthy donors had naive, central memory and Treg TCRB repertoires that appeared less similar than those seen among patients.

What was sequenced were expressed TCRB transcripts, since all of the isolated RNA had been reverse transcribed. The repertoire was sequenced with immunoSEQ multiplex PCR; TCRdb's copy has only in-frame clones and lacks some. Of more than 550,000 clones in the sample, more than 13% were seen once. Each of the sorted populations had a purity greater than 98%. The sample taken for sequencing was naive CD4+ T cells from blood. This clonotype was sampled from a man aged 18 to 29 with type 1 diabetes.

CDR3 loop: CASSLGYTSHNEQFF. The DNA for the CDR3 is TGCGCCAGCAGCTTGGGCTATACATCCCACAATGAGCAGTTCTTC. The V call is TRBV5-1, the J call TRBJ2-1; D ambiguous. This CDR3 region has 15 residues. Trimming pared 0 bases from V and 5 bases from J, leaving 12 bases between. Germline V CDR1 and CDR2: SGHRS, YFSETQ.